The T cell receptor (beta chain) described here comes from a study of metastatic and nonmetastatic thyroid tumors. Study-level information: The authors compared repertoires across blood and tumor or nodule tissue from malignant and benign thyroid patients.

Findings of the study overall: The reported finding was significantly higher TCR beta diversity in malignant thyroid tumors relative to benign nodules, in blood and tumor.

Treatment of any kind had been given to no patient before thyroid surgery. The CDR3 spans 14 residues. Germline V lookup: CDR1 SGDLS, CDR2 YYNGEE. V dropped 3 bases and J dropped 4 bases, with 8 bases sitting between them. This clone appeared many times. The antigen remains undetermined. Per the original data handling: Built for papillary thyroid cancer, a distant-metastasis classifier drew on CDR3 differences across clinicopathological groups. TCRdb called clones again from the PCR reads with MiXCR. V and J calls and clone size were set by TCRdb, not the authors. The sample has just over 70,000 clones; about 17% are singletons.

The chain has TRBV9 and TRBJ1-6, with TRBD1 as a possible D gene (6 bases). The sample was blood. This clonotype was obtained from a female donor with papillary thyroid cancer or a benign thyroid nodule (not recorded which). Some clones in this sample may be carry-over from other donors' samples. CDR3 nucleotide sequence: TGTGCCAGCAGCGCCGGGACATATAATTCACCCCTCCACTTT. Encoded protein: CASSAGTYNSPLHF.